These T cell receptor beta chains were read from a single sample in a study of blood T cell repertoires in COVID-19. Clones were sequenced by immunoSEQ multiplex PCR, and TCRdb holds only the in-frame ones, with some missing. Among about 70,000 clones listed, approximately 87% were seen once. The sequenced sample consisted of peripheral blood. The receptors shown here come from a man aged 50-60 years with active COVID-19. Each CDR3 is given with its conserved first and last residue. Each record gives: D gene, V gene, J gene, clone size, CDR3 protein, CDR3 DNA. The D gene is left open where the match is weak. Where a row states a size, it is once, few, many or the class of an expanded clone; other rows omit it.

.	TRBV5-4	TRBJ1-1	.	CASRQGSTEAFF	TGTGCCAGCAGACAGGGTTCCACTGAAGCTTTCTTT
TRBD1	TRBV19	TRBJ2-2	.	CASSIKDRVGPGELFF	TGTGCCAGTAGTATAAAGGACAGGGTGGGACCCGGGGAGCTGTTTTTT
TRBD1	TRBV28	TRBJ1-5	once	CASNQAGGGLQPQHF	TGTGCCAGCAATCAGGCAGGGGGCGGATTACAGCCCCAGCATTTT
.	TRBV7-3	TRBJ1-1	.	CASSPTGGVNEAFF	TGTGCCAGCAGCCCCACGGGGGGGGTCAATGAAGCTTTCTTT
.	TRBV29-1	TRBJ2-7	few	CSVEDASYEQYF	TGCAGCGTTGAAGATGCGTCCTACGAGCAGTACTTC
.	TRBV5-4	TRBJ2-5	.	CASSDGWRETQYF	TGTGCCAGCAGCGATGGTTGGCGGGAGACCCAGTACTTC
.	TRBV18	TRBJ1-1	few	CASSPETGSTEAFF	TGTGCCAGCTCACCGGAAACAGGTAGCACTGAAGCTTTCTTT
.	TRBV5-4	TRBJ1-3	.	CASSLDSGTGNTIYF	TGTGCCAGCAGCTTGGACAGCGGGACTGGAAACACCATATATTTT
.	TRBV4-1	TRBJ1-3	.	CASSPDSAFGNTIYF	TGCGCCAGCAGCCCGGACTCCGCCTTTGGAAACACCATATATTTT
.	TRBV7-8	TRBJ2-3	once	CASSRSGVGDTQYF	TGTGCCAGCAGTAGATCGGGTGTCGGGGATACGCAGTATTTT
.	TRBV4-2	TRBJ2-1	.	CASSQALDSYNEQFF	TGTGCCAGCAGCCAAGCCCTGGACAGTTACAATGAGCAGTTCTTC
.	TRBV2	TRBJ1-1	.	CASSNTPRGATEAFF	TGTGCCAGCAGTAACACACCCCGGGGGGCCACTGAAGCTTTCTTT
TRBD1	TRBV7-2	TRBJ1-6	.	CASSSYRGRSYNSPLHF	TGTGCCAGCAGCTCTTACAGGGGGCGATCCTATAATTCACCCCTCCACTTT
.	TRBV7-3	TRBJ2-7	.	CASSLRPGSSYEQYF	TGTGCCAGCAGCTTACGGCCGGGAAGCTCCTACGAGCAGTACTTC
.	TRBV27	TRBJ2-3	.	CASKGLVTDTQYF	TGTGCCAGCAAGGGACTTGTCACAGATACGCAGTATTTT
.	TRBV7-3	TRBJ2-7	.	CASSLTSVTSYEQYF	TGTGCCAGCAGCTTAACTAGCGTTACATCCTACGAGCAGTACTTC
TRBD1	TRBV7-2	TRBJ2-7	.	CASSRDRGSSYEQYF	TGTGCCAGCAGCCGTGACAGGGGGAGCTCCTACGAGCAGTACTTC
TRBD1	TRBV19	TRBJ2-7	.	CASSARTGVYEQYF	TGTGCCAGCAGCGCTCGGACAGGCGTTTACGAGCAGTACTTC
TRBD1	TRBV4-1	TRBJ1-5	.	CASSQEQGNQPQHF	TGCGCCAGCAGCCAAGAACAGGGGAATCAGCCCCAGCATTTT
.	TRBV5-1	TRBJ1-4	.	CASRETVSTNEKLFF	TGCGCCAGCAGGGAGACAGTCTCAACTAATGAAAAACTGTTTTTT
TRBD2	TRBV7-3	TRBJ2-1	many	CASSLTTTSGSYNEQFF	TGTGCCAGCAGCTTAACTACGACTAGCGGGAGTTACAATGAGCAGTTCTTC
TRBD2	TRBV24-1	TRBJ2-1	.	CATSDSRRGAYNEQFF	TGTGCCACCAGTGATTCTCGACGGGGGGCCTACAATGAGCAGTTCTTC
.	TRBV6-5	TRBJ2-6	.	CASRGGGVGANVLTF	TGTGCCAGCAGAGGGGGGGGCGTTGGGGCCAACGTCCTGACTTTC
.	TRBV6-2/TRBV6-3	TRBJ2-2	.	CASSRAGSGELFF	TGTGCCAGCAGCCGTGCCGGGTCTGGGGAGCTGTTTTTT
TRBD2	TRBV9	TRBJ2-7	.	CASRSGREGDYEQYF	TGTGCCAGCAGGAGTGGGCGGGAGGGGGACTACGAGCAGTACTTC
.	TRBV10-3	TRBJ2-7	.	CAISERGEQYF	TGTGCCATCAGTGAGCGAGGGGAGCAGTACTTC
TRBD1	TRBV5-1	TRBJ2-1	.	CASSPIVQGVGNEQFF	TGCGCCAGCAGCCCAATCGTCCAGGGGGTTGGCAATGAGCAGTTCTTC
.	TRBV6-2/TRBV6-3	TRBJ2-7	once	CASSYPTSYEQYF	TGTGCCAGCAGTTATCCCACTTCCTACGAGCAGTACTTC
.	TRBV6-5	TRBJ1-2	.	CASRIDGNYGYTF	TGTGCCAGCAGGATCGACGGGAACTATGGCTACACCTTC
.	TRBV19	TRBJ1-1	.	CASRTTGFDTEAFF	TGTGCCAGTAGAACTACAGGGTTCGACACTGAAGCTTTCTTT
TRBD1	TRBV19	TRBJ1-5	once	CASSTRTGGHQPQHF	TGTGCCAGTAGTACCCGGACAGGGGGCCATCAGCCCCAGCATTTT
TRBD2	TRBV9	TRBJ2-1	.	CASSVSSGSSQFF	TGTGCCAGCAGCGTATCTAGCGGGAGTAGTCAGTTCTTC
.	TRBV12-3/TRBV12-4	TRBJ2-1	.	CASQRVEEQFF	TGTGCCAGCCAGCGGGTCGAGGAGCAGTTCTTC
TRBD1	TRBV6-2/TRBV6-3	TRBJ2-7	.	CASSPTGAWSYEQYF	TGTGCCAGCAGTCCGACAGGGGCTTGGTCCTACGAGCAGTACTTC
TRBD1	TRBV12-5	TRBJ1-4	.	CASGSGQGGINEKLFF	TGTGCTAGTGGTTCGGGGCAGGGGGGTATTAATGAAAAACTGTTTTTT
TRBD2	TRBV9	TRBJ2-7	once	CASSVGGRAPYEQYF	TGTGCCAGCAGCGTAGGAGGGAGGGCTCCCTACGAGCAGTACTTC
.	TRBV5-8	TRBJ2-7	.	CATLRDNAYEQYF	TGTGCCACCCTTCGCGACAACGCCTACGAGCAGTACTTC
.	TRBV11-2	TRBJ2-7	.	CASSFAMVYEQYF	TGTGCCAGCAGCTTTGCGATGGTCTACGAGCAGTACTTC
.	TRBV5-1	TRBJ2-5	.	CASSLDWGQGETQYF	TGCGCCAGCAGCTTGGACTGGGGGCAGGGGGAGACCCAGTACTTC
TRBD2	TRBV4-2	TRBJ2-3	.	CASSQEERGSGDTQYF	TGTGCCAGCAGCCAAGAGGAGCGGGGGAGCGGAGATACGCAGTATTTT
.	TRBV9	TRBJ2-2	.	CASSVEQNTGELFF	TGTGCCAGCAGCGTAGAACAGAACACCGGGGAGCTGTTTTTT
TRBD2	TRBV15	TRBJ2-1	.	CATSRGDSVRLAGGNEQFF	TGTGCCACCAGCAGAGGAGATAGTGTTAGACTAGCGGGAGGCAATGAGCAGTTCTTC
.	TRBV19	TRBJ2-3	.	CASSTPGGTTDTQYF	TGTGCCAGTAGTACGCCTGGGGGGACCACAGATACGCAGTATTTT
TRBD2	TRBV10-3	TRBJ2-1	.	CAISDSGRKSNEQFF	TGTGCCATCAGTGATAGCGGGAGAAAGTCCAATGAGCAGTTCTTC
.	TRBV3-1/TRBV3-2	TRBJ2-3	once	CASGHLTDTQYF	TGTGCCAGCGGACACCTTACAGATACGCAGTATTTT
.	TRBV11-3	TRBJ2-2	few	CASSFLAIGSTGELFF	TGTGCCAGCAGCTTCCTTGCGATCGGGAGTACCGGGGAGCTGTTTTTT
TRBD1	TRBV7-2	TRBJ2-7	.	CASSLWGTGPYEQYF	TGTGCCAGCAGCCTCTGGGGGACAGGCCCCTACGAGCAGTACTTC
.	TRBV28	TRBJ1-2	.	CASSRPRQGNYGYTF	TGTGCCAGCAGTCGCCCTAGGCAAGGCAACTATGGCTACACCTTC
.	TRBV13	TRBJ2-5	.	CASSQYGLQETQYF	TGTGCCAGCAGCCAATATGGGCTCCAAGAGACCCAGTACTTC
TRBD1	TRBV18	TRBJ2-2	few	CASSPRTGTDGMELFF	TGTGCCAGCTCACCACGGACAGGGACCGATGGGATGGAGCTGTTTTTT
TRBD1	TRBV18	TRBJ1-4	.	CASSGQTNEKLFF	TGTGCCAGCTCGGGACAGACTAATGAAAAACTGTTTTTT